The clone carrying this TCR beta chain was picked up a small number of times. The antigen is not known. The CDR3 is 13 amino acids. V was pared by 7 bases and J by 4 bases, with 13 bases between. The germline CDR1 and CDR2 sequences are MGHDK and SYGVNS. RNA transcripts were the source from which TCR beta CDR3 regions were amplified. Second-round multiplex PCR came after first-round RT-PCR with HTBI primers. One entry per CDR3 protein, called by TCRdb with MiXCR from the multiplex PCR reads. The table has 500,000 to 700,000 distinct CDR3 sequences, about a fifth seen once; the top ten hold about 6.6%. This entry comes from a study of Graves' ophthalmopathy and Graves' hyperthyroidism. Notes on the study in general: A roughly 80% specificity and around 88% sensitivity were achieved by a 13-signature model that separated ophthalmopathy from stable hyperthyroidism.

This TCR was sampled from a woman aged 18-29 years with stable Graves' hyperthyroidism. Some clones in this sample may be carry-over from other donors' samples. Sequencing was performed on peripheral blood. The rearrangement joins TRBV25-1 to TRBJ1-2, with D maybe TRBD1 (5 bases). CDR3 sequence (DNA): TGTGCCAGCATACGGCCAGGGACCTATGGCTACACCTTC. This codes for CASIRPGTYGYTF.